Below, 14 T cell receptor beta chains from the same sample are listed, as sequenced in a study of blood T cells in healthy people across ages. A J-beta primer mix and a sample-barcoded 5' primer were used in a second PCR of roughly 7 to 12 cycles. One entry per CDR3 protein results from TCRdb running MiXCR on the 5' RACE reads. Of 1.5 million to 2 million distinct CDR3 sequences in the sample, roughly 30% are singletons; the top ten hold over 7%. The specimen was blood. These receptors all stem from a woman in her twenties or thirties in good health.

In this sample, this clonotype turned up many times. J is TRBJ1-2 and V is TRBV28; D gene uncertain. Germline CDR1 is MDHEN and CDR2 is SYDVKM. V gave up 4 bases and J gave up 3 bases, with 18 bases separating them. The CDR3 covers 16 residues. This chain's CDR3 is CASSSRKKVLDYGYTF. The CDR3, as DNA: TGTGCCAGCAGTTCACGGAAGAAAGTACTTGACTATGGCTACACCTTC.

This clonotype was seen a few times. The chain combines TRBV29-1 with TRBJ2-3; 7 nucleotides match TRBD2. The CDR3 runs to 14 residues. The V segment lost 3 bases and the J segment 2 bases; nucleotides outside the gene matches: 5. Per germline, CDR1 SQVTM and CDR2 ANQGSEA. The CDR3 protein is CSVDAGDLTDTQYF. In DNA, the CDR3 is TGCAGCGTTGATGCGGGGGACCTCACAGATACGCAGTATTTT.

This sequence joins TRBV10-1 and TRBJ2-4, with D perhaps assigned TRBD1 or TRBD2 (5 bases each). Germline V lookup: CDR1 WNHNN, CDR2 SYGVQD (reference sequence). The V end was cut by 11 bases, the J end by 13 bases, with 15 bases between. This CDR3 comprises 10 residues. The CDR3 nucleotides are TGCGCCCCTACCCAGGGAGAGCAGTACTTC. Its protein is CAPTQGEQYF.

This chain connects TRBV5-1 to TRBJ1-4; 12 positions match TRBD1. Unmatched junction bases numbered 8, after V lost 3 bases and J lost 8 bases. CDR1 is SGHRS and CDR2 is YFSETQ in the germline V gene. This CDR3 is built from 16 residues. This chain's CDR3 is CASSSPGQGAKEKLFF. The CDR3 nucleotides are TGCGCCAGCAGCTCACCGGGACAGGGGGCGAAGGAAAAACTGTTTTTT.

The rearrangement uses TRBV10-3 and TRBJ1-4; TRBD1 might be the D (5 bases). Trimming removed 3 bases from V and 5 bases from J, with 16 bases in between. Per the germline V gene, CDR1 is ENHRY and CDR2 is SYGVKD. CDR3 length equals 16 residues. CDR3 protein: CAISDGRGDLNEKLFF. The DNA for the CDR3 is TGTGCCATCAGTGACGGCCGCGGGGACTTGAATGAAAAACTGTTTTTT.

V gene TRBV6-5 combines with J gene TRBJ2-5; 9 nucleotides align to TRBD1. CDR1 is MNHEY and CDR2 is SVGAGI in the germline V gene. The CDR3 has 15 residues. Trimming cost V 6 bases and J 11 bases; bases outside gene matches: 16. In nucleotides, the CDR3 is TGTGCCAGCAGACCCCGGGACAGGGCTTTACGGGAGCAGTACTTC. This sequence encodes CASRPRDRALREQYF.

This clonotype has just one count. CDR3 DNA: TGCGCCAGCAGCCAAGGGACAGGGATGGTCACCTACAATGAGCAGTTCTTC. Encoded protein: CASSQGTGMVTYNEQFF. The V call is TRBV4-1, the J call TRBJ2-1, with 8 bases identical to TRBD1. CDR1 is MGHRA, CDR2 YSYEKL, per germline. The CDR3 contains 17 residues. The J segment lost 2 bases and the V segment lost 1 base, leaving 7 bases of the junction unmatched.

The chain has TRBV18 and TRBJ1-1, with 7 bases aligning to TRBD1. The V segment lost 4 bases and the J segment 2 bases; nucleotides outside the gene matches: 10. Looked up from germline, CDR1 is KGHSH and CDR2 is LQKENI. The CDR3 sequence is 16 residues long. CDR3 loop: CASSLGRTGDNTEAFF. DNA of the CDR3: TGTGCCAGCTCACTTGGCAGGACAGGAGACAACACTGAAGCTTTCTTT.

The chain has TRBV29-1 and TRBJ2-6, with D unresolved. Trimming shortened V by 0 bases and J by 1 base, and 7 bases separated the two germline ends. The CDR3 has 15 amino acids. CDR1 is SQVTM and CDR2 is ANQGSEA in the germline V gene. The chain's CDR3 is CSVEDDGSGANVLTF. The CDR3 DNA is TGCAGCGTTGAAGATGATGGGTCTGGGGCCAACGTCCTGACTTTC.

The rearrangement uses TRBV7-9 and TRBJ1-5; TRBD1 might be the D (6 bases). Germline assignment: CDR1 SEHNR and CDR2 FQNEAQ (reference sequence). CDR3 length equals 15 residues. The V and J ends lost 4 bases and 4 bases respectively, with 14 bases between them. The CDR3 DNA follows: TGTGCCAGCAGCTCTACAGAAGGGGGGAATCAGCCCCAGCATTTT. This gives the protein CASSSTEGGNQPQHF. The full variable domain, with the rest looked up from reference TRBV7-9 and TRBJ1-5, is DTGVSQNPRHKITKRGQNVTFRCDPISEHNRLYWYRQTLGQGPEFLTYFQNEAQLEKSRLLSDRFSAERPKGSFSTLEIQRTEQGDSAMYLCASSSTEGGNQPQHFGDGTRLSIL.

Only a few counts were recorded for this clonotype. CDR3 sequence (DNA): TGTGCCAGCAGAGACAGGGGGCCAAGCAATCAGCCCCAGCATTTT. The encoded protein is CASRDRGPSNQPQHF. The chain carries TRBV6-5 and TRBJ1-5; 10 positions match TRBD1. This CDR3 contains 15 residues. CDR1 and CDR2 from the germline V gene are MNHEY and SVGAGI. V trimming: 6 bases; J trimming: 1 base; junction bases outside the gene matches: 3.

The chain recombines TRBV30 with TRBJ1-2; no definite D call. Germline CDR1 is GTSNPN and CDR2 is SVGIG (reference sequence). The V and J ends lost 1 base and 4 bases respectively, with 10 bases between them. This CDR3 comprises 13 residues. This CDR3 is CAWSAQRGYGYTF. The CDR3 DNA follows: TGTGCCTGGAGTGCACAGCGGGGCTATGGCTACACCTTC.

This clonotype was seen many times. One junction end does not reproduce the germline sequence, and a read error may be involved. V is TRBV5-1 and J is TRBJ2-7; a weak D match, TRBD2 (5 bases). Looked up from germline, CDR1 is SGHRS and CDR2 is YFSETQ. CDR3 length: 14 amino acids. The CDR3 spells CASSLSRGSYEQYF. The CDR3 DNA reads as TGTGCCAGCAGTTTGAGTCGAGGGAGCTACGAGCAGTACTTC.

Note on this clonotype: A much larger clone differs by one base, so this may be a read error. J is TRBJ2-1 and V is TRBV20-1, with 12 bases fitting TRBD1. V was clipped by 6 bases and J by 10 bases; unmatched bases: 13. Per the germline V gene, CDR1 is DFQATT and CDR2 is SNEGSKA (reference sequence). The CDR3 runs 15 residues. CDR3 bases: TGCAGTGCGGAACCGGGACAGGGGGCCTCCTACGAGCAGTTCTTC. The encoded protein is CSAEPGQGASYEQFF.